The rows below give T cell receptor beta chains drawn from one sample of a study of shared T cell receptors in the human thymus. Sequencing was performed with immunoSEQ multiplex PCR; in TCRdb, only in-frame clones are kept and a portion is missing. In the table there are about 540,000 clones, roughly 74% of which are singletons. The sample was also linked to a second study, of human thymus T cells.

The sequenced sample consisted of thymocytes. The receptors shown here come from a boy younger than two with a congenital heart defect. CDR3s include the opening cysteine and the closing phenylalanine or tryptophan. A D gene is named only where the DNA matches it firmly. Clone size appears in some rows only: once, few, many, or a class for an expanded clone.

cdr3_nt,cdr3_aa,clone_size,j_call,v_call,d_call
TGTGCCAGCAGCCCCGGACAGGGGGCTGGGGGCTACACCTTC,CASSPGQGAGGYTF,NA,TRBJ1-2,TRBV28,TRBD1
TGCAGCGTTGGCCCGAGACAGGGGAAGGAAGCTTTCTTT,CSVGPRQGKEAFF,few,TRBJ1-1,TRBV29-1,TRBD1
TGTGCCAGCAGAACCGGGACTCCGATCTATGAGCAGTTCTTC,CASRTGTPIYEQFF,NA,TRBJ2-1,TRBV2,NA
TGTGCCAGCAGTTGTGACAGACACAACACTGAAGCTTTCTTT,CASSCDRHNTEAFF,NA,TRBJ1-1,TRBV7-9,NA
TGTGCCAGCAGAGAGGGACTAGCGGAACAAGAGACCCAGTACTTC,CASREGLAEQETQYF,NA,TRBJ2-5,TRBV7-2,TRBD2
TGTGCCAGCAGCTTTTTGTTTAGCGGGAGTTGGAGCACAGATACGCAGTATTTT,CASSFLFSGSWSTDTQYF,NA,TRBJ2-3,TRBV5-6,TRBD2
TGTGCCAGCAGCTCGGGGACTAGCGGGACCTCCTACGAGCAGTACTTC,CASSSGTSGTSYEQYF,NA,TRBJ2-7,TRBV13,TRBD2
TGTGCCACCAGCAGAGAAAACCCGGGGACAACCCAGCATTTT,CATSRENPGTTQHF,NA,TRBJ1-5,TRBV15,NA
TGCGCCAGCAGCCAAGTCAGACTAGCGGGACCAGATACGCAGTATTTT,CASSQVRLAGPDTQYF,NA,TRBJ2-3,TRBV4-3,TRBD2
TGTGCCAGCAGTCCAGGGATTCTAGCCAAAAACATTCAGTACTTC,CASSPGILAKNIQYF,NA,TRBJ2-4,TRBV27,NA
TGTGCCAGCAGCAACCTCCTAGCGGAAAGTTACAATGAGCAGTTCTTC,CASSNLLAESYNEQFF,few,TRBJ2-1,TRBV9,TRBD2
TGCAGTACCGACTCAAGCGCCACCTTC,CSTDSSATF,NA,TRBJ1-2,TRBV20-1,NA
TGTGCCACCAGCAGGTGGAGTGGTCGGGAGACGTTGTTGGATGAGCAGTTCTTC,CATSRWSGRETLLDEQFF,NA,TRBJ2-1,TRBV15,NA
TGTGCCAGCAGCTTAGGGGCTAGCGGGAGATACGAGCAGTACTTC,CASSLGASGRYEQYF,NA,TRBJ2-7,TRBV11-3,TRBD2
TGTGCCAGCAGCTTTCACGACGGGAACCAAGGTGAGCAGTTCTTC,CASSFHDGNQGEQFF,NA,TRBJ2-1,TRBV7-2,NA
TGTGCCAGCAGTTTGGGACTAGCGGGAGCTTTCCGGTACGAGCAGTACTTC,CASSLGLAGAFRYEQYF,NA,TRBJ2-7,TRBV7-8,TRBD2
TGTGCCAGCAGAACCGGACTAGCGGGAGGGAGGTTTGGAAGCACAGATACGCAGTATTTT,CASRTGLAGGRFGSTDTQYF,NA,TRBJ2-3,TRBV28,TRBD2
TGTGCCAGCAGTCAACCCGACAGCTCCTACGAGCAGTACTTC,CASSQPDSSYEQYF,NA,TRBJ2-7,TRBV27,NA
TGTGCCAGCAGCACACCCCTGCGGGCGGGAGGGCTGCACGAGCAGTACTTC,CASSTPLRAGGLHEQYF,NA,TRBJ2-7,TRBV7-2,TRBD2
TGTGCCAGCAGCCCCGATTTAGCGGAAGCCCATTACGAGCAGTACTTC,CASSPDLAEAHYEQYF,NA,TRBJ2-7,TRBV7-6,NA
TGTGCCAGCAGCTTTGTGGGGACTAGCCAGAGCGTTGTCTACGAGCAGTACTTC,CASSFVGTSQSVVYEQYF,NA,TRBJ2-7,TRBV7-2,TRBD2
TGCAGCGCCCTGGGCGGGAGGGAAGATACGCAGTATTTT,CSALGGREDTQYF,NA,TRBJ2-3,TRBV29-1,TRBD2
TGCGCCAGCAGCTTGGTGGGCGACGAGCAGTACTTC,CASSLVGDEQYF,NA,TRBJ2-7,TRBV5-1,NA
TGTGCCAGCAGCCCGCGACAGAACCTCCTCTACGAGCAGTACTTC,CASSPRQNLLYEQYF,NA,TRBJ2-7,TRBV11-3,NA
TGTGCCAGCAGCTTGAGCCTAGCGGGGAACAATGAGCAGTTCTTC,CASSLSLAGNNEQFF,NA,TRBJ2-1,TRBV5-6,TRBD2
TGCGCCAGCAGCCACTCCGGACTCGCCTACGAGCAGTACTTC,CASSHSGLAYEQYF,NA,TRBJ2-7,TRBV4-1,NA
TGTGCCAGCAGCTTGGACTCCCAAGAGACCCAGTACTTC,CASSLDSQETQYF,few,TRBJ2-5,TRBV5-6,NA
TGTGCCAGCAGTCACAGGGACACCACCTACGAGCAGTACTTC,CASSHRDTTYEQYF,NA,TRBJ2-7,TRBV5-6,NA
TGCAGCCACGTGGGAGGGACTTTCTTT,CSHVGGTFF,NA,TRBJ1-1,TRBV20-1,NA
TGTGCCAGCAGCTTGGGCAGGGGGCGACGGGGCGAGCAGTACTTC,CASSLGRGRRGEQYF,NA,TRBJ2-7,TRBV11-3,TRBD1
TGTGCCAGCAGCCGTCTGGAGGGGCGAGGACTAGCGACCTACGAGCAGTACTTC,CASSRLEGRGLATYEQYF,once,TRBJ2-7,TRBV4-2,TRBD2
TGTGCCGCCACAGGGGACGAAGAGGCGGGGTACGAGCAGTACTTC,CAATGDEEAGYEQYF,NA,TRBJ2-7,TRBV10-3,NA
TGTGCCAGTAGTAAGGGTCGGCGCAGGGGCAATCAGCCCCAGCATTTT,CASSKGRRRGNQPQHF,few,TRBJ1-5,TRBV19,NA
TGTGCCAGCAGTGAAGCGCGGAGTTTAGCGGGGGCCGAGGCCGAACAGTTCTTC,CASSEARSLAGAEAEQFF,NA,TRBJ2-1,TRBV2,TRBD2
TGCAGTGCCAAGCGGGGCACTGAAGCTTTCTTT,CSAKRGTEAFF,NA,TRBJ1-1,TRBV20-1,NA
TGTGCCAGCAGTCGGCCCCGGGAAGACGAGCAGTACTTC,CASSRPREDEQYF,NA,TRBJ2-7,TRBV28,NA
TGTGCCATCAGTGAGGGGCAGGGGAGAGAAAAACTGTTTTTT,CAISEGQGREKLFF,NA,TRBJ1-4,TRBV10-3,NA